The present T cell receptor (beta chain) was sequenced within a study of cytomegalovirus exposure and HLA in healthy donors. Study observations and caveats: Accounts indicate the classifier identified cytomegalovirus status with strong specificity and sensitivity. TCR beta chains numbering 164 were designated cytomegalovirus-associated.

Regarding this clone: Its target is not known.

TCRdb's table, derived via immunoSEQ multiplex PCR, lists solely in-frame clones and lacks some. The top ten clones hold 3.2% of a sample with some 79,000 clones, 90% to 95% of them seen once. The CDR3 spans 15 residues. CDR1 LNHNV and CDR2 YYDKDF come from the germline V gene (reference sequence). V lost 0 bases and J lost 10, with 16 bases in between. Donors came from a validation cohort of over a hundred subjects, distinct from the first 666-subject cohort. The material sequenced was PBMCs. V usage is TRBV15 and J usage is TRBJ1-5, with D unresolved. The TCR sequence derives from a woman younger than 35 in good health and CMV-seropositive. The CDR3 DNA reads as TGTGCCACCAGCAGAGATCCCGCGGGCGAATATCCCCAGCATTTT. It codes for CATSRDPAGEYPQHF.